These T cell receptor beta chains were read from a single sample in a study of T cell repertoires in cytomegalovirus infection. Their cognate antigens are unknown. TCRdb re-analysed the reads in MiXCR, keeping a single row per CDR3 protein. Among 300,000 to 400,000 distinct CDR3 sequences listed, around 29% were seen once. The specimen comprised cultured PBMCs, sampled from culture after CMV antigen stimulation. These receptor sequences come from a human donor in good health (CMV status not recorded). Some clones in this sample may be carry-over from other donors' samples. The CDR3 runs from the conserved cysteine through the conserved F or W. A D gene is named only where the DNA matches it firmly. Clone size appears in some rows only: once, few, many, or a class for an expanded clone.

d_call	v_call	clone_size	j_call	cdr3_aa	cdr3_nt
TRBD1	TRBV4-2	few	TRBJ2-7	CASSQRTGNEQYF	TGTGCCAGCAGCCAGCGGACAGGGAACGAGCAGTACTTC
TRBD1	TRBV7-9	.	TRBJ1-5	CASSLAGDSVVEPQHF	TGTGCCAGCAGCTTAGCGGGGGACAGTGTGGTAGAGCCCCAGCATTTT
TRBD2	TRBV6-1	.	TRBJ2-1	CASSFSGRSDEQFF	TGTGCCAGCAGTTTTAGCGGGAGGTCCGATGAGCAGTTCTTC
.	TRBV27	.	TRBJ2-5	CASSPIQGGETQYF	TGTGCCAGCAGCCCTATACAGGGAGGAGAGACCCAGTACTTC
TRBD1	TRBV19	few	TRBJ1-1	CASSKGATLGNTEAFF	TGTGCCAGTAGTAAGGGGGCGACACTTGGGAACACTGAAGCTTTCTTT
TRBD1	TRBV6-1	many	TRBJ1-1	CASSKSQGMNTEAFF	TGTGCCAGCAGTAAGTCACAGGGGATGAACACTGAAGCTTTCTTT
.	TRBV6-5	few	TRBJ1-2	CASSYNKGYGYTF	TGTGCCAGCAGTTACAACAAGGGATATGGCTACACCTTC
.	TRBV7-2	many	TRBJ1-5	CASSLGGVGNQPQHF	TGTGCCAGCAGCTTAGGGGGTGTGGGAAATCAGCCCCAGCATTTT
TRBD2	TRBV6-2/TRBV6-3	many	TRBJ2-1	CASSPFKRLAGGGNEQFF	TGTGCCAGCAGCCCATTTAAACGACTAGCGGGAGGGGGCAATGAGCAGTTCTTC
.	TRBV4-2	.	TRBJ2-5	CASSQEAQPQETQYF	TGTGCCAGCAGCCAAGAAGCACAGCCACAAGAGACCCAGTACTTC
TRBD2	TRBV6-9	.	TRBJ2-2	CASSPPSGSRRRDTGELFF	TGTGCCAGCAGTCCCCCTAGCGGGAGCCGTCGAAGGGACACCGGGGAGCTGTTTTTT
TRBD2	TRBV10-3	few	TRBJ2-1	CAIRRRRTSGSDNEQFF	TGTGCCATCAGAAGAAGAAGAACTAGCGGGAGTGACAATGAGCAGTTCTTC
.	TRBV29-1	.	TRBJ1-2	CSVDRDGGYTF	TGCAGCGTTGACAGGGACGGTGGCTACACCTTC
.	TRBV4-2	few	TRBJ1-6	CASSQVSANNSPLHF	TGTGCCAGCAGCCAAGTGTCAGCTAATAATTCACCCCTCCACTTT
TRBD1	TRBV10-3	few	TRBJ1-2	CAISADRGDYGYTF	TGTGCCATCAGTGCGGACAGGGGGGACTATGGCTACACCTTC